This TCR beta chain was obtained from a study of CD8+ T cells in alopecia areata. Treatment given: oral pan-JAK inhibitor, 5-10 mg twice daily. Reverse transcription of extracted RNA yielded cDNA, which provided the sequencing template. Sequencing used immunoSEQ multiplex PCR; TCRdb keeps in-frame clones, though not all of them. This table holds roughly 190,000 clones, roughly 60% found once. This clone is a singleton in its sample. The specimen comprised CD4+ T cells sorted from blood, sampled at week 24, from a patient treated with tofacitinib. The TCR was taken from a human donor with alopecia areata.

For the CDR3, the DNA is TGTGCCAGCAGTTCAGGGGGTTCCCGCACAGATACGCAGTATTTT. Encoded protein: CASSSGGSRTDTQYF. The chain combines TRBV7-2 with TRBJ2-3; TRBD1 matches 7 bases. The trim removed 6 bases at V and 1 base at J, leaving 7 bases unmatched. Germline V gene sequence: CDR1 SGHTA, CDR2 FQGNSA. The CDR3 has 15 residues.